These 11 T cell receptor beta chains came from one sample sequenced in a study of blood T cells in healthy people across ages. A second PCR, run for roughly 7 to 12 cycles, used a sample-barcoded 5' primer plus a J-beta primer mix. TCRdb re-derived calls from the 5' RACE reads in MiXCR, one entry per CDR3 protein. In the table there are around 1,000,000 distinct CDR3 sequences, about 25% of which are singletons. The sample also formed part of further work on T cells of mothers and their children.

Sequenced sample: blood. The receptors here all came from a girl aged 2 to 10 in good health.

The genes are TRBV3-1 and TRBJ2-7; D remains ambiguous. In germline, CDR1 is LGHDT, CDR2 YNNKEL (reference sequence). The CDR3 extends over 18 amino acids. V was trimmed by 0 bases and J by 2 bases, leaving 20 bases between them. CDR3 protein: CASSQDAGQNNLAYEQYF. The CDR3 nucleotides read TGTGCCAGCAGCCAAGATGCTGGCCAAAATAATTTGGCCTACGAGCAGTACTTC.

This chain links TRBV20-1 with TRBJ2-7; D could derive from TRBD1 or TRBD2 (5 bases each). V was trimmed by 0 bases and J by 4 bases, leaving 10 bases between them. CDR3 length: 13 residues. CDR1 is DFQATT and CDR2 is SNEGSKA in the germline V gene (reference sequence). CDR3 sequence: CSARDKGRYEQYF. Written as DNA, the CDR3 is TGCAGTGCTAGAGATAAGGGGAGATACGAGCAGTACTTC.

This chain uses TRBV21-1 with TRBJ2-4. TRBV21-1 is listed as a pseudogene. This CDR3 spans 18 amino acids. CDR3 nucleotide sequence: TGTGCCAGCAGCAAAGGCTCCTGGTGCGGGCTAGCCAAAAACATTCAGTACTTC. This translates into CASSKGSWCGLAKNIQYF.

The chain links TRBV12-3 or TRBV12-4 to TRBJ1-1; weak D call: TRBD1 (5 bases). Trimming shortened V by 8 bases and J by 1 base, and 11 bases separated the two germline ends. The CDR3 totals 13 residues. The CDR3 coding sequence is TGTGCCAGCCGCATGACAGCGAACACTGAAGCTTTCTTT. Its translation is CASRMTANTEAFF.

This chain uses TRBV29-1 with TRBJ1-2, with D hard to call. Per the germline V gene, CDR1 is SQVTM and CDR2 is ANQGSEA. V was pared by 6 bases and J by 6 bases, with 14 bases between. The CDR3 totals 12 residues. CDR3 amino acids: CSVPRGSHGYTF. The CDR3, as DNA: TGCAGCGTCCCCAGAGGGTCCCATGGCTACACCTTC.

This clonotype was observed a few times. The V call is TRBV7-8, the J call TRBJ2-1, with D possibly being TRBD2 (5 bases). The CDR3 is 15 residues long. The V gene lost 1 base and the J gene lost 3 bases, with 10 bases spanning the gap. Germline lookup yields CDR1 SGHVS and CDR2 FQNEAQ. Here the CDR3 reads CASSLDLLDYNEQFF. CDR3 in DNA: TGTGCCAGCAGCTTAGATCTACTAGACTACAATGAGCAGTTCTTC.

This chain links TRBV24-1 with TRBJ1-1; D is possibly TRBD1 (5 bases). This CDR3 contains 13 residues. Germline CDR1 KGHDR, CDR2 SFDVKD. The V and J ends lost 1 base and 4 bases respectively, with 6 bases between them. CDR3 sequence (DNA): TGTGCCACCAGTGATTTAGGGGCCACTGAAGCTTTCTTT. This sequence encodes CATSDLGATEAFF.

This clonotype was counted between two and nine times. The J gene is TRBJ2-3, the V gene TRBV7-2; no clear D. The germline V gene has CDR1 SGHTA and CDR2 FQGNSA. V was cut by 6 bases and J by 4 bases, with 14 bases left in between. The CDR3 totals 14 residues. The CDR3: CASRRGVVADTQYF. In DNA form, the CDR3 reads TGTGCCAGCAGACGTGGGGTTGTCGCAGATACGCAGTATTTT.

This clonotype was counted only a few times. V is TRBV7-9 and J is TRBJ2-7; TRBD2 aligns across 7 bases. Germline values: CDR1 SEHNR, CDR2 FQNEAQ (reference sequence). The V gene end was trimmed by 5 bases and the J gene end by 5 bases; junction bases not matched to a gene: 6. The length of the CDR3 is 13 residues. The CDR3 sequence: CASSPAGGNEQYF. The DNA for the CDR3 is TGTGCCAGCAGCCCCGCCGGGGGGAACGAGCAGTACTTC.

This clonotype has just a few counts. The chain recombines TRBV4-1 with TRBJ2-5; D is unclear. The J call may be incorrect, as the DNA end agrees better with TRBJ2-7. CDR3 size: 14 residues. From germline, CDR1 is MGHRA and CDR2 YSYEKL. CDR3 sequence: CASSQEPALYEQYF. The CDR3 nucleotides are TGCGCCAGCAGCCAAGAACCGGCTTTATACGAGCAGTACTTC.

This clonotype was detected a few times. The V and J genes are TRBV6-5 and TRBJ2-4; tentatively, D is TRBD1 (5 bases). The CDR3 consists of 13 residues. Trimming left V 7 bases short and J 9 bases short, with 16 bases between. Germline V gene data show CDR1 as MNHEY and CDR2 as SVGAGI. The CDR3 DNA is TGTGCCAGCAACCAGGGTGCCCGGAGCATTCAGTACTTC. Its protein product is CASNQGARSIQYF.